One sample yielded the 6 T cell receptor beta chains listed below, sequenced in a study of T cells after yellow fever vaccination. TCRdb processed the 5' RACE reads anew with MiXCR; each CDR3 protein has one entry. The sample yields hundreds of thousands of distinct CDR3 sequences, around 5.3% seen once. The sample was CD4+ T cells sorted from PBMCs, taken on the day of the yellow fever booster vaccination. Receptors originate from a man between 18 and 29 years old who received the YFV17D yellow fever vaccine.

This clonotype was picked up many times. The CDR3 nucleotides read TGTGCCAGCAGCGCCCGGGACAGGGGTTTGAATTCACCCCTCCACTTT. Translating gives CASSARDRGLNSPLHF. This chain links TRBV7-9 with TRBJ1-6, with 10 positions matching TRBD1. This CDR3 region has 16 residues. Germline CDR1 SEHNR, CDR2 FQNEAQ (reference sequence). Unmatched junction bases numbered 8, after V lost 5 bases and J lost 7 bases.

There are many counts of this clonotype. This chain connects TRBV5-1 to TRBJ1-6; TRBD1 matches at 7 bases. V trimming: 1 base; J trimming: 5 bases; junction bases outside the gene matches: 3. CDR3 length: 15 amino acids. The V gene's germline CDR1 is SGHRS and CDR2 YFSETQ. The chain's CDR3 is CASSLTDRDNSPLHF. In DNA, the CDR3 is TGCGCCAGCAGCTTGACCGACAGGGATAATTCACCCCTCCACTTT. The full variable domain, its missing parts supplied by reference TRBV5-1 and TRBJ1-6, is KAGVTQTPRYLIKTRGQQVTLSCSPISGHRSVSWYQQTPGQGLQFLFEYFSETQRNKGNFPGRFSGRQFSNSRSEMNVSTLELGDSALYLCASSLTDRDNSPLHFGNGTRLTVT.

In this sample, this clonotype turned up once. The chain joins TRBV19 to TRBJ1-2; TRBD1 aligns across 10 bases. J lost 4 bases, V lost 7 bases, and 21 bases had no gene match. There are 19 residues in the CDR3. Germline V lookup: CDR1 LNHDA, CDR2 SQIVND (reference sequence). The CDR3 region has the DNA TGTGCCAGTACCACCTCCCTGGGGACAGGGGTCCCAGGAGGCTATGGCTACACCTTC. Its translation: CASTTSLGTGVPGGYGYTF.

This clonotype has a handful of counts. The chain recombines TRBV5-5 with TRBJ1-4, with 8 bases fitting TRBD1. The length of the CDR3 is 14 residues. Losses at the gene ends were 4 bases for V and 7 bases for J; bases not matched to a gene: 6. The germline gives CDR1 SGHKS, CDR2 YYEKEE (reference sequence). The CDR3 loop reads CASSAQGVGEKLFF. The CDR3 DNA sequence: TGTGCCAGCAGCGCACAGGGGGTCGGTGAAAAACTGTTTTTT.

This clonotype was counted ten times or more. This chain joins TRBV18 and TRBJ2-6; D is undetermined. Germline CDR1 KGHSH, CDR2 LQKENI. This CDR3 spans 15 amino acids. Trimming stripped 2 bases from V and 8 bases from J, with 13 bases between. Here the CDR3 DNA reads TGTGCCAGCTCACCAAACCCGAGTCGGTCCAACGTCCTGACTTTC. It codes for CASSPNPSRSNVLTF.

The rearrangement uses TRBV5-1 and TRBJ2-3, with 7 bases fitting TRBD1. This CDR3 comprises 12 residues. The germline V gene encodes CDR1 SGHRS and CDR2 YFSETQ. The J segment lost 5 bases and the V segment lost 6 bases, leaving 3 bases of the junction unmatched. The CDR3 here is CASMAGGDTQYF. The CDR3 DNA reads as TGCGCCAGCATGGCAGGGGGAGATACGCAGTATTTT. Full variable domain (outside the CDR3, taken from reference TRBV5-1 and TRBJ2-3): KAGVTQTPRYLIKTRGQQVTLSCSPISGHRSVSWYQQTPGQGLQFLFEYFSETQRNKGNFPGRFSGRQFSNSRSEMNVSTLELGDSALYLCASMAGGDTQYFGPGTRLTVL.